One sample yielded the 9 T cell receptor beta chains listed below, sequenced in a study of technical replicates of blood from a handful of donors. Data came from immunoSEQ multiplex PCR; TCRdb stores just in-frame clones and leaves some out. The sample includes about 88,000 clones, 80% to 95% of them seen just once. The sequenced material came from T cells isolated from PBMCs. These receptors were obtained from a human donor in good health.

CDR3: CASSLVGGANNEQFF. The CDR3 nucleotides are TGTGCCAGCAGTTTGGTAGGGGGGGCGAACAATGAGCAGTTCTTC. The chain has TRBV27 and TRBJ2-1; tentative D call: TRBD2 (7 bases). The V gene lost 3 bases and the J gene lost 5 bases, with 14 bases spanning the gap. The CDR3 length is 15 residues. CDR1 MNHEY and CDR2 SMNVEV come from the germline V gene (reference sequence).

The gene calls are TRBV27 and TRBJ2-2; 7 bases are shared with TRBD1. The CDR3 sequence is 16 residues long. Germline V lookup: CDR1 MNHEY, CDR2 SMNVEV (reference sequence). The V and J ends lost 6 bases and 1 base, in that order; junction bases with no gene match: 8. The CDR3 is CASSPRGQRNTGELFF. CDR3 nucleotide sequence: TGTGCCAGCAGCCCACGGGGACAGCGGAACACCGGGGAGCTGTTTTTT.

The chain is built from TRBV18 and TRBJ1-5, with 8 bases identical to TRBD1. The length of the CDR3 is 15 residues. CDR1 and CDR2 (germline): KGHSH, LQKENI. J lost 7 bases, V lost 2 bases, and 7 bases had no gene match. The CDR3 loop is CASSPGDRGYQPQHF. CDR3 coding DNA: TGTGCCAGCTCACCAGGAGACAGGGGTTACCAGCCCCAGCATTTT.

The V call is TRBV6-1, the J call TRBJ2-2, with D possibly TRBD1 on 6 matching bases. From germline, CDR1 is MNHNS and CDR2 SASEGT. V lost 3 bases and J lost 3, with 20 bases in between. The CDR3 runs to 18 residues. CDR3 sequence: CASSDWGTQTIYTGELFF. Written as DNA, the CDR3 is TGTGCCAGCAGTGATTGGGGGACACAAACTATCTACACCGGGGAGCTGTTTTTT.

The V gene is TRBV7-9, the J gene TRBJ2-3; a weak D match, TRBD1 (7 bases). Germline CDR1 is SEHNR and CDR2 is FQNEAQ (reference sequence). The V and J ends lost 1 base and 4 bases respectively, with 12 bases between them. The CDR3 is made up of 15 amino acids. In DNA, the CDR3 is TGTGCCAGCAGCTTAGAAGGAGGGGGCGCAGATACGCAGTATTTT. It yields the protein CASSLEGGGADTQYF.

The chain joins TRBV11-2 to TRBJ2-7; 8 bases map to TRBD2. Trimming took 1 base from V and 2 from J; bases not matched to a gene: 4. This CDR3 is built from 15 residues. Germline V gene sequence: CDR1 SGHAT, CDR2 FQNNGV. CDR3 coding DNA: TGTGCCAGCAGCTTAGTCGGGAGGGTTGCCTACGAGCAGTACTTC. It translates to CASSLVGRVAYEQYF.

The J gene is TRBJ2-5, the V gene TRBV19, with 11 bases identical to TRBD2. CDR1 and CDR2 from the germline V gene are LNHDA and SQIVND (reference sequence). Trimming at V came to 0 bases and at J to 3 bases, leaving 6 bases not matched to a gene. The CDR3 runs to 17 residues. The DNA of the CDR3 is TGTGCCAGTAGTATAGATCGTAGCGGGGGGGCCGAAGAGACCCAGTACTTC. Protein: CASSIDRSGGAEETQYF.

A few counts support this clone. The chain has TRBV7-9 and TRBJ2-2; the match to TRBD1 covers 9 bases. Trimming at V came to 5 bases and at J to 1 base, leaving 2 bases not matched to a gene. The CDR3 consists of 15 residues. The germline CDR1 and CDR2 sequences are SEHNR and FQNEAQ (reference sequence). Here the CDR3 reads CASSRTGVNTGELFF. The CDR3 DNA reads as TGTGCCAGCAGCAGGACAGGGGTGAACACCGGGGAGCTGTTTTTT.

The chain joins TRBV7-9 to TRBJ2-5; D not resolved. The V gene lost 5 bases and the J gene lost 4 bases, with 2 bases spanning the gap. The CDR3 has 10 residues. The germline CDR1 and CDR2 sequences are SEHNR and FQNEAQ (reference sequence). Here the CDR3 reads CASSLETQYF. CDR3 DNA: TGTGCCAGCAGCCTAGAGACCCAGTACTTC.